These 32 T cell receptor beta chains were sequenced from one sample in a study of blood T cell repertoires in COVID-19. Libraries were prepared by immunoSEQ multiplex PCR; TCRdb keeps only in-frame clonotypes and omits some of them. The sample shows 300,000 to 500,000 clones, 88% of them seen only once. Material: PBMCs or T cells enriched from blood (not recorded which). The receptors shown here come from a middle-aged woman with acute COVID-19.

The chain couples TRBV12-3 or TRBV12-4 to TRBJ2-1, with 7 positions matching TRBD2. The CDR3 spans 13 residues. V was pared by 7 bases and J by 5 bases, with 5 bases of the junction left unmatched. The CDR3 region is CASTRDYDNEQFF. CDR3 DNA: TGTGCCAGCACTCGGGACTACGACAATGAGCAGTTCTTC.

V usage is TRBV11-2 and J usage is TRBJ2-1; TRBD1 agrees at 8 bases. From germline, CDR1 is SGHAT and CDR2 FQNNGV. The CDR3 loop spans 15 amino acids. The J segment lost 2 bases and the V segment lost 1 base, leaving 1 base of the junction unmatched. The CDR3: CASSLGTGPYNEQFF. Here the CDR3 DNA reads TGTGCCAGCAGCTTAGGGACAGGGCCCTACAATGAGCAGTTCTTC.

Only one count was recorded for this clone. The CDR3 bases are TGTGCCAGCAGCTCGGGACAGGGTAATTCACCCCTCCACTTT. Residues: CASSSGQGNSPLHF. The chain links TRBV2 to TRBJ1-6; 9 positions match TRBD1. Germline V gene sequence: CDR1 SNHLY, CDR2 FYNNEI. V shed 6 bases and J 6 bases; nucleotides not matched to a gene: 3. The CDR3 totals 14 residues.

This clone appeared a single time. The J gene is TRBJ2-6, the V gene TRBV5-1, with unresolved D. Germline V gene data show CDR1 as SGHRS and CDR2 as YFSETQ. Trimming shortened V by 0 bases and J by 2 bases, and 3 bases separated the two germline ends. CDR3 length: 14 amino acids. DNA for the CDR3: TGCGCCAGCAGCTTGGATACTGGGGCCAACGTCCTGACTTTC. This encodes CASSLDTGANVLTF.

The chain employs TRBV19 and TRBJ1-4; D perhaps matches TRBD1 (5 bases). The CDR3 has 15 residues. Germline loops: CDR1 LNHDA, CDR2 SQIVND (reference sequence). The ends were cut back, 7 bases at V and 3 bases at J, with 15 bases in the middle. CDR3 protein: CASTSGWGANEKLFF. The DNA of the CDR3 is TGTGCCAGTACCTCCGGGTGGGGGGCTAATGAAAAACTGTTTTTT.

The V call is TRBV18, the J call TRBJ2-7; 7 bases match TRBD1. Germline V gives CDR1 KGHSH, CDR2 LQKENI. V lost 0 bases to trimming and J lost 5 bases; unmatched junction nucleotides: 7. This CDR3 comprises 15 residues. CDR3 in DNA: TGTGCCAGCTCACCACCGAGACAGGGTATCCACGAGCAGTACTTC. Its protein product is CASSPPRQGIHEQYF.

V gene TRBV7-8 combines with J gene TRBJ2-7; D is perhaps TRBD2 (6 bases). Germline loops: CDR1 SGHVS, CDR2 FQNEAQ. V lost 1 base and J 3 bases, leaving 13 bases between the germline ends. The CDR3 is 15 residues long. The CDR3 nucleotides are TGTGCCAGCAGCTTAGTAGGGGCGGGGTACTACGAGCAGTACTTC. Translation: CASSLVGAGYYEQYF.

The CDR3, as DNA: TGCGCCAGCAGCTCACCACCTGGACAGGGAAACACCGGGGAGCTGTTTTTT. The encoded protein is CASSSPPGQGNTGELFF. The chain employs TRBV5-1 and TRBJ2-2; TRBD1 agrees at 8 bases. CDR1 is SGHRS and CDR2 is YFSETQ in the germline V gene. This CDR3 has 17 amino acids. After removal of 3 bases from V and 2 bases from J, the junction contained 9 bases not matched to a gene.

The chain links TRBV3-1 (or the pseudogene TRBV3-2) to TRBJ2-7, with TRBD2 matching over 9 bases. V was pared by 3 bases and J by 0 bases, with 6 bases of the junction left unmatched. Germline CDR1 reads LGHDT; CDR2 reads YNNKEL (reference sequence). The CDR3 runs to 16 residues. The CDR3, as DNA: TGTGCCAGCAGCCAGTGGGCGGGGGGGACCTCCTACGAGCAGTACTTC. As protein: CASSQWAGGTSYEQYF.

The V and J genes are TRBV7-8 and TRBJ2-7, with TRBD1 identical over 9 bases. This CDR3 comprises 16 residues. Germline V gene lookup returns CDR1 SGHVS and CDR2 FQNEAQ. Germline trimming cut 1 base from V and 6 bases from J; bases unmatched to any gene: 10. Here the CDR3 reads CASSLVGEGQGLEQYF. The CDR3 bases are TGTGCCAGCAGCTTAGTCGGGGAGGGACAGGGCCTCGAGCAGTACTTC.

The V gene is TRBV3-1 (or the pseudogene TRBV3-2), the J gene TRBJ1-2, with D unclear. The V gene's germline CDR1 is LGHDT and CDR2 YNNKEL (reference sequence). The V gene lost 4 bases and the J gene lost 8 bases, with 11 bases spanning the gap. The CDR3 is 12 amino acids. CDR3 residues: CASSLRTGGYTF. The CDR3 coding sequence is TGTGCCAGCAGCCTACGGACGGGGGGCTACACCTTC.

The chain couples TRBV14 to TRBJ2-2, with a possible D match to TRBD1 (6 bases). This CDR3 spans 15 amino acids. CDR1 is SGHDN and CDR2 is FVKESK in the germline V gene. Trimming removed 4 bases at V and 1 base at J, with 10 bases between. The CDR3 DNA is TGTGCCAGCAGCCGAGGACAGTGGAACACCGGGGAGCTGTTTTTT. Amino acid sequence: CASSRGQWNTGELFF.

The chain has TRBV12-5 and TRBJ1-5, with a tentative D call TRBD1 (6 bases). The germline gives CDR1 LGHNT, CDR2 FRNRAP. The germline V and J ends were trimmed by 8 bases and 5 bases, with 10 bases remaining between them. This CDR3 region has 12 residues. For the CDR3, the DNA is TGTGCTAGTCAAGCAGGGGATCAGCCCCAGCATTTT. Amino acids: CASQAGDQPQHF.

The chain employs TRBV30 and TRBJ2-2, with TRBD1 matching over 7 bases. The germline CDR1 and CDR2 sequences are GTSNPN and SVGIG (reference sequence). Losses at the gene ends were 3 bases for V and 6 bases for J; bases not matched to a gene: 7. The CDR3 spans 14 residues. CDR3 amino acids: CAWSRDSQAGELFF. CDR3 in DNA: TGTGCCTGGAGCCGGGACAGTCAAGCCGGGGAGCTGTTTTTT.

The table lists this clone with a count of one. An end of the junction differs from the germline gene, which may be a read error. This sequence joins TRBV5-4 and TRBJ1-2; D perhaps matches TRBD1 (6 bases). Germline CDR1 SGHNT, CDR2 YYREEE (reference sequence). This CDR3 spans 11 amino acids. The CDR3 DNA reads TGTGCCAGCAGCTTGGGGACAGTGTTTTCCTTC. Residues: CASSLGTVFSF.

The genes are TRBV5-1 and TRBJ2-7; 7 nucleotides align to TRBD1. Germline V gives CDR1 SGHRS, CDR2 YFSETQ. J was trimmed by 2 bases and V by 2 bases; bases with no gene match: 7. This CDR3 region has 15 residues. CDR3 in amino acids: CASSFVPTGTYEQYF. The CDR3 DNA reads TGCGCCAGCAGCTTCGTCCCGACAGGGACCTACGAGCAGTACTTC. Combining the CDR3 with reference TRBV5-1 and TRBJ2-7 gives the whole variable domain KAGVTQTPRYLIKTRGQQVTLSCSPISGHRSVSWYQQTPGQGLQFLFEYFSETQRNKGNFPGRFSGRQFSNSRSEMNVSTLELGDSALYLCASSFVPTGTYEQYFGPGTRLTVT.

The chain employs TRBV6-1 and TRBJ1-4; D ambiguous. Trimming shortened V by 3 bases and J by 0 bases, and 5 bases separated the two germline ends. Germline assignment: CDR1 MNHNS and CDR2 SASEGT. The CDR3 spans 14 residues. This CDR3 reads CASSDRSTNEKLFF. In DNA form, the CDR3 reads TGTGCCAGCAGTGACAGGTCAACTAATGAAAAACTGTTTTTT.

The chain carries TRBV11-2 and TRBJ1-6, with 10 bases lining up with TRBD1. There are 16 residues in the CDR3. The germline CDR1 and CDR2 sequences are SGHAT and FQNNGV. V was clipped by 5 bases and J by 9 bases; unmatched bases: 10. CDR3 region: CASSTYRDRGFSPLHF. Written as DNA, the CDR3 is TGTGCCAGCAGCACCTATCGGGACAGGGGCTTTTCACCCCTCCACTTT.

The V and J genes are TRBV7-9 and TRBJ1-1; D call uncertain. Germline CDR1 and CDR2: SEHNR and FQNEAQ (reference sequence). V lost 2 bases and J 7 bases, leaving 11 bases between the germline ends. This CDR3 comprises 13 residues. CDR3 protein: CASSLSPRVEAFF. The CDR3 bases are TGTGCCAGCAGCTTATCACCGAGGGTTGAAGCTTTCTTT.

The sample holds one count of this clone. The CDR3 reads CASSFSRVNYGYTF. The CDR3 DNA is TGTGCCAGCAGCTTTAGCCGCGTCAACTATGGCTACACCTTC. The chain uses TRBV3-1 (or the pseudogene TRBV3-2) and TRBJ1-2, with no clear D. The V gene lost 5 bases and the J gene lost 2 bases, with 12 bases spanning the gap. The CDR3 is 14 amino acids. Germline CDR1 reads LGHDT; CDR2 reads YNNKEL (reference sequence).

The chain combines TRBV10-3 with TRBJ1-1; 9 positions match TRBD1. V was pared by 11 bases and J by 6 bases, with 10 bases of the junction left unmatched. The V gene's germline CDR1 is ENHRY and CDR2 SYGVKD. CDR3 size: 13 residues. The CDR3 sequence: CAGKRDREAEAFF. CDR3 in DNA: TGTGCCGGGAAAAGGGACAGGGAAGCTGAAGCTTTCTTT.

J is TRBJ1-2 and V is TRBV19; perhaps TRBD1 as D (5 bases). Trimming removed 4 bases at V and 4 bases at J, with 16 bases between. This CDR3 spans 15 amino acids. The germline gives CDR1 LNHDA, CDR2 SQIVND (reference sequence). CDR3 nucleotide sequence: TGTGCCAGTAGTACTCAGGGTATGGGATCCTATGGCTACACCTTC. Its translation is CASSTQGMGSYGYTF.

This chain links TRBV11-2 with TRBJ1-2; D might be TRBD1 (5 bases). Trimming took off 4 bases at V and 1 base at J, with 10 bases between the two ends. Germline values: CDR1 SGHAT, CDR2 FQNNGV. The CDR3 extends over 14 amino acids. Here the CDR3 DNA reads TGTGCCAGCAGCTACCTGGACATTAACTATGGCTACACCTTC. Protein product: CASSYLDINYGYTF.

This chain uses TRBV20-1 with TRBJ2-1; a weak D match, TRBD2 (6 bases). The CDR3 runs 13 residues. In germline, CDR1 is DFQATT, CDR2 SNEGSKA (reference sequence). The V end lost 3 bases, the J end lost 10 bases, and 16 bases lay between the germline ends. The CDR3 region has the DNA TGCAGTGCTAGTAGAGACCGGGACTCCGAGCAGTTCTTC. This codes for CSASRDRDSEQFF.

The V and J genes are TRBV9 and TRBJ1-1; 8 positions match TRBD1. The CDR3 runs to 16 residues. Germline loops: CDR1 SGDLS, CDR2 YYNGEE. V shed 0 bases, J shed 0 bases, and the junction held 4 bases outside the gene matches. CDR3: CASSVERDRLNTEAFF. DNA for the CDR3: TGTGCCAGCAGCGTAGAGAGGGACAGGTTGAACACTGAAGCTTTCTTT.

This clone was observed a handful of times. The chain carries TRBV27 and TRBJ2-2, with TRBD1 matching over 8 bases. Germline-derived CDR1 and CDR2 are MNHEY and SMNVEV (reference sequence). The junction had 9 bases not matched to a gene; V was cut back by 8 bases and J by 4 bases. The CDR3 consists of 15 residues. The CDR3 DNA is TGTGCCAGCGACCCCTCCGGGACAGGCACCGGGGAGCTGTTTTTT. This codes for CASDPSGTGTGELFF.

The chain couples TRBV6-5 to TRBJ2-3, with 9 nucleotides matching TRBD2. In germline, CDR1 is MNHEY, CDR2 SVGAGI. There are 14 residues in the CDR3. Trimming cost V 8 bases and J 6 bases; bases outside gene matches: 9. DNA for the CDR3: TGTGCCAGCTTGGGCGGGGGGGCCCGGGATACGCAGTATTTT. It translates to CASLGGGARDTQYF.

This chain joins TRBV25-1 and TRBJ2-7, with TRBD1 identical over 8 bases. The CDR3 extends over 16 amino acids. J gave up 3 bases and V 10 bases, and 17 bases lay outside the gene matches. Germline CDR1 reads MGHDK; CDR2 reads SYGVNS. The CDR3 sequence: CATFGPSGTGNYEQYF. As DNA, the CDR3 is TGTGCCACCTTCGGACCCTCCGGGACAGGTAACTACGAGCAGTACTTC.

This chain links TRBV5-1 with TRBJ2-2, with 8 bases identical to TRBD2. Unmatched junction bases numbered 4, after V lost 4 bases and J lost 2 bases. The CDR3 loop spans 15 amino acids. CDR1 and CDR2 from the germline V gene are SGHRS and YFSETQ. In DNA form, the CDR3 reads TGCGCCAGCAGCCCCGGGACTAGAAACACCGGGGAGCTGTTTTTT. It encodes CASSPGTRNTGELFF.

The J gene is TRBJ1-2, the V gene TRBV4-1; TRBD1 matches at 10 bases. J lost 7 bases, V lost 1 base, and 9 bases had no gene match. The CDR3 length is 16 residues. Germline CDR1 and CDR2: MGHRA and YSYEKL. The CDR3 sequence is CASSQVPGQGFGGYTF. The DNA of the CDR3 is TGCGCCAGCAGCCAAGTCCCGGGACAGGGGTTTGGTGGCTACACCTTC.

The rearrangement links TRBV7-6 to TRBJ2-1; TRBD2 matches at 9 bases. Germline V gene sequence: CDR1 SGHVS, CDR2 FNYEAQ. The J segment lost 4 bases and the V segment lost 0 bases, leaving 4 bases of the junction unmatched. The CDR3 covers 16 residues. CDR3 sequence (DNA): TGTGCCAGCAGCTTAGCTGTTGCGGGGGGGTACAATGAGCAGTTCTTC. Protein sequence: CASSLAVAGGYNEQFF.

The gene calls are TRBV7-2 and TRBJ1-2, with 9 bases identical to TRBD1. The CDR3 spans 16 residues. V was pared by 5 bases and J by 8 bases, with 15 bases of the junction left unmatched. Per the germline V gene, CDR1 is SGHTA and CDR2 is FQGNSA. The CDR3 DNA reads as TGTGCCAGCAGCCCTCTGAAAGCGGACAGGGGCCGGGGCTACACCTTC. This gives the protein CASSPLKADRGRGYTF.